Listed below are T cell receptor beta chains from one sample, sequenced in a study of response to subunit inactivated influenza vaccine. TCRdb redid the calling of the RT-PCR reads with MiXCR, one entry per CDR3 protein. The sample contains approximately 500,000 distinct CDR3 sequences, 10% to 15% of which appear only once. The starting material was PBMCs from blood, obtained 40 to 50 days after vaccination. These receptor sequences come from a man aged 45-65 years who received an inactivated influenza vaccine. CDR3s leave out the opening cysteine and the closing phenylalanine or tryptophan. The D gene is left open where the match is weak.

d_call: -; j_call: TRBJ2-3; v_call: TRBV3-1; cdr3_aa: ASSPEGGRNTQY
d_call: TRBD1; j_call: TRBJ2-7; v_call: TRBV20-1; cdr3_aa: SATEGQGRPYEQY
d_call: -; j_call: TRBJ2-7; v_call: TRBV4-3; cdr3_aa: ASSQESFDYEQY
d_call: -; j_call: TRBJ2-2; v_call: TRBV5-1; cdr3_aa: ASSPLVLNTGELF
d_call: -; j_call: TRBJ2-7; v_call: TRBV7-8; cdr3_aa: ASSLRRQSNYEQY
d_call: -; j_call: TRBJ2-1; v_call: TRBV29-1; cdr3_aa: SVEDQGRGYNEQF
d_call: -; j_call: TRBJ1-1; v_call: TRBV7-2; cdr3_aa: ASSRRALGWNTEAF
d_call: -; j_call: TRBJ2-1; v_call: TRBV20-1; cdr3_aa: SARDSGRSEQF
d_call: -; j_call: TRBJ2-7; v_call: TRBV18; cdr3_aa: ASSPGALSPYEQY
d_call: -; j_call: TRBJ2-3; v_call: TRBV9; cdr3_aa: ASSPYPAADTQY
d_call: TRBD2; j_call: TRBJ2-7; v_call: TRBV7-2; cdr3_aa: ASSRGGTSASYEQY
d_call: TRBD1; j_call: TRBJ1-1; v_call: TRBV7-6; cdr3_aa: ASSYSDRAPTEAF
d_call: TRBD1; j_call: TRBJ1-5; v_call: TRBV29-1; cdr3_aa: SVRPTGANQPQH
d_call: -; j_call: TRBJ2-4; v_call: TRBV24-1; cdr3_aa: ANGVGQSKAKNIQY
d_call: TRBD1; j_call: TRBJ2-2; v_call: TRBV12-3/TRBV12-4; cdr3_aa: ASSVSRGRTGELF
d_call: -; j_call: TRBJ1-6; v_call: TRBV7-8; cdr3_aa: ASSLSSGSFSPLH
d_call: TRBD1; j_call: TRBJ2-7; v_call: TRBV11-3; cdr3_aa: ASSSGPQGAYEQY
d_call: -; j_call: TRBJ2-5; v_call: TRBV9; cdr3_aa: ASSVGQMVETQY
d_call: -; j_call: TRBJ2-7; v_call: TRBV5-1; cdr3_aa: ASSLADRRSDEQY
d_call: TRBD2; j_call: TRBJ2-7; v_call: TRBV5-1; cdr3_aa: ASSPQGIGTSAEQY
d_call: -; j_call: TRBJ2-7; v_call: TRBV5-1; cdr3_aa: ASSDRDPALYEQY
d_call: -; j_call: TRBJ2-1; v_call: TRBV11-2; cdr3_aa: ASRSDGVSGTYNEQF
d_call: TRBD2; j_call: TRBJ2-1; v_call: TRBV7-6; cdr3_aa: ASSLGRAGVGEQF
d_call: -; j_call: TRBJ2-1; v_call: TRBV12-3/TRBV12-4; cdr3_aa: ASSKGLRNEQF
d_call: -; j_call: TRBJ1-6; v_call: TRBV4-3; cdr3_aa: ASSQDVEQINNSPLH
d_call: -; j_call: TRBJ2-2; v_call: TRBV10-3; cdr3_aa: AITRGASGELF
d_call: TRBD1; j_call: TRBJ2-7; v_call: TRBV12-3/TRBV12-4; cdr3_aa: ASSSDRDRTAYEQY
d_call: TRBD2; j_call: TRBJ2-3; v_call: TRBV6-2/TRBV6-3; cdr3_aa: ASSWQLAGAGDTQY
d_call: -; j_call: TRBJ2-3; v_call: TRBV7-2; cdr3_aa: ASSLTVADTQY
d_call: TRBD2; j_call: TRBJ2-5; v_call: TRBV5-4; cdr3_aa: ASSSPLGGGRETQY
d_call: -; j_call: TRBJ2-6; v_call: TRBV12-3/TRBV12-4; cdr3_aa: ATGPGANVLT
d_call: TRBD2; j_call: TRBJ2-7; v_call: TRBV6-5; cdr3_aa: ASSYFLAGGSYEQY
d_call: -; j_call: TRBJ2-1; v_call: TRBV12-3/TRBV12-4; cdr3_aa: ASSLGFVREQF
d_call: -; j_call: TRBJ2-7; v_call: TRBV6-2/TRBV6-3; cdr3_aa: ASSYPGGGSEQY
d_call: -; j_call: TRBJ2-3; v_call: TRBV20-1; cdr3_aa: SARVPGAGDTQY
d_call: TRBD2; j_call: TRBJ2-1; v_call: TRBV29-1; cdr3_aa: SALGGLGNEQF
d_call: -; j_call: TRBJ1-1; v_call: TRBV7-9; cdr3_aa: ASSFEHLNTEAF
d_call: -; j_call: TRBJ1-6; v_call: TRBV5-1; cdr3_aa: ASREGTPANSPLH
d_call: TRBD1; j_call: TRBJ2-5; v_call: TRBV6-2/TRBV6-3; cdr3_aa: ASRPGQGFETQY
d_call: -; j_call: TRBJ1-3; v_call: TRBV6-5; cdr3_aa: ASSYSQQGLSGNTIY
d_call: TRBD1; j_call: TRBJ1-4; v_call: TRBV9; cdr3_aa: ASSVDRGNEKLF
d_call: TRBD1; j_call: TRBJ2-6; v_call: TRBV29-1; cdr3_aa: SVAGGARSGANVLT
d_call: TRBD2; j_call: TRBJ2-7; v_call: TRBV18; cdr3_aa: ASSPLAGVREQY
d_call: -; j_call: TRBJ1-3; v_call: TRBV27; cdr3_aa: AHLGEMAGNTIY
d_call: -; j_call: TRBJ2-3; v_call: TRBV6-2/TRBV6-3; cdr3_aa: ASSYRGEADTQY
d_call: -; j_call: TRBJ2-5; v_call: TRBV10-3; cdr3_aa: ATGSGTRKETQY
d_call: -; j_call: TRBJ2-1; v_call: TRBV25-1; cdr3_aa: ASSAGAPSSYNEQF